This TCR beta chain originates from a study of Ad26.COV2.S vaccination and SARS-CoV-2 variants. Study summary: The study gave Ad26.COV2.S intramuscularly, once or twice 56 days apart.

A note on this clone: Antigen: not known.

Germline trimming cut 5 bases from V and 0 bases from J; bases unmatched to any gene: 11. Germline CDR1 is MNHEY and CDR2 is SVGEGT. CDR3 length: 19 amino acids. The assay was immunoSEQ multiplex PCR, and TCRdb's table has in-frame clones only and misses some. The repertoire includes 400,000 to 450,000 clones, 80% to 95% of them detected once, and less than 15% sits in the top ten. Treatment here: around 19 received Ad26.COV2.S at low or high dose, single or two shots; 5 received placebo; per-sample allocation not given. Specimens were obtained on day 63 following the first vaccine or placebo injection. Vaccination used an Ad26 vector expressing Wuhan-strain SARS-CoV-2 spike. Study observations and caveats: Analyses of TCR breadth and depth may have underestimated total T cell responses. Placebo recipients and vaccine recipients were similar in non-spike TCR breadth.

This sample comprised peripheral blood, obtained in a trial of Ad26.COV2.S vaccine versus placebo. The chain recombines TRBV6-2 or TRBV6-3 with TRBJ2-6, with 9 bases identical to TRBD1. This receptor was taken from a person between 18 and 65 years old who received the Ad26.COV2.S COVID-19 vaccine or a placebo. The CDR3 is CASSIRRGQGASGANVLTF. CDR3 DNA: TGTGCCAGCAGTATAAGGAGGGGACAGGGAGCCTCTGGGGCCAACGTCCTGACTTTC.